Sequencing of this T cell receptor beta chain was carried out in a study of T cells in Graves' hyperthyroidism and ophthalmopathy. Overall study: Prior to any treatment, at the point of initial diagnosis, peripheral blood was collected. General study findings and limits: Before onset, by a median of approximately 6.2 months, the model predicted ophthalmopathy.

After removal of 4 bases from V and 8 bases from J, the junction contained 11 bases not matched to a gene. The CDR3 is 16 amino acids. Germline CDR1 LGHDT, CDR2 YNNKEL (reference sequence). Amplified TCR beta CDR3 regions derived from RNA transcripts. Using the HTBI primer set, a first-round RT-PCR was run on the TCR CDR3. TCRdb processed the multiplex PCR reads anew with MiXCR; each CDR3 protein has one entry. The repertoire consists of more than 450,000 distinct CDR3 sequences, with around 20% occurring once and the leading ten covering about 45%. This clonotype has just a few counts. The target antigen is unknown. Investigators excluded patients with uncontrolled infection, other autoimmune disease, pregnancy or lactation.

The chain combines TRBV3-1 with TRBJ1-2; 12 bases are a match to TRBD1. Sequenced sample: blood. The sequence came from a man aged 40-49 years with Graves' ophthalmopathy. CDR3 nucleotides: TGTGCCAGCAGCCCTCAGTCGGGACAGGGGGCTCAGGGCTACACCTTC. Its protein product is CASSPQSGQGAQGYTF.